The 17 T cell receptor beta chains below all came from one sample that was sequenced in a study of blood T cell repertoires in COVID-19 (TCRdb year 2020). Receptor amplification or capture employed the immunoSEQ multiplex PCR assay. TCRdb provides this immuneACCESS table in a form limited to in-frame rearrangements. Some clones are lacking; in checked studies, under half of them reflect an unresolved V gene, and why the rest are absent is not known. This sample has about 140,000 clones in its table, and less than 90% of those were observed once. 8.9% of the sample belongs to the ten largest clones. What was sequenced was peripheral blood. Receptor source: a man younger than 40 with COVID-19, enrolled during active disease.

V gene TRBV6-5 combines with J gene TRBJ1-1; D uncertain. Trimming stripped 2 bases from V and 1 base from J, with 8 bases between. The CDR3 runs 14 residues. Germline V gene lookup returns CDR1 MNHEY and CDR2 SVGAGI. The CDR3 nucleotides read TGTGCCAGCAGTTACCGTGGGCAGAACACTGAAGCTTTCTTT. It specifies CASSYRGQNTEAFF.

The rearrangement joins TRBV19 to TRBJ2-4; D is undetermined. The CDR3 totals 11 residues. Trimming removed 4 bases from V and 6 bases from J, with 4 bases in between. Germline V gene lookup returns CDR1 LNHDA and CDR2 SQIVND (reference sequence). The CDR3, as DNA: TGTGCCAGTAGTACATCAAACATTCAGTACTTC. It specifies CASSTSNIQYF.

V and J are TRBV10-3 and TRBJ2-2, with D perhaps TRBD2 (6 bases). Germline lookup yields CDR1 ENHRY and CDR2 SYGVKD. V lost 8 bases, J lost 7 bases, and 11 bases lay in between. There are 12 residues in the CDR3. CDR3 DNA: TGTGCCATCGGACGCGGGAACGGGGAGCTGTTTTTT. Translated: CAIGRGNGELFF.

The chain couples TRBV5-5 to TRBJ2-1; weak D call: TRBD2 (5 bases). This CDR3 region has 14 residues. Germline-derived CDR1 and CDR2 are SGHKS and YYEKEE (reference sequence). Trimming removed 7 bases at V and 0 bases at J, with 11 bases between. CDR3 protein: CASCEGISYNEQFF. In nucleotides, the CDR3 is TGTGCCAGCTGCGAGGGTATCTCCTACAATGAGCAGTTCTTC.

This rearrangement joins TRBV29-1 to TRBJ1-5; no firm D call. Trimming removed 7 bases at V and 0 bases at J, with 16 bases between. This CDR3 comprises 15 residues. Germline loops: CDR1 SQVTM, CDR2 ANQGSEA. In DNA form, the CDR3 reads TGCAGCGCCCTGACCGGGTATGATAGCAATCAGCCCCAGCATTTT. It translates to CSALTGYDSNQPQHF.

This clone occurred once. This chain joins TRBV24-1 and TRBJ2-3; D is perhaps TRBD2 (5 bases). Trimming removed 3 bases at V and 5 bases at J, with 8 bases between. CDR3 length equals 13 residues. CDR1 is KGHDR and CDR2 is SFDVKD in the germline V gene. The CDR3 region is CATSDPGLDTQYF. The CDR3 DNA sequence: TGTGCCACCAGTGATCCAGGACTAGATACGCAGTATTTT.

CDR3 sequence (DNA): TGTGCCAGCAGCGTAGCCGCGGCGGGCGAGACCCAGTACTTC. It codes for CASSVAAAGETQYF. The chain carries TRBV9 and TRBJ2-5; the D gene is possibly TRBD2 (5 bases). Germline V CDR1 and CDR2: SGDLS, YYNGEE. The CDR3 runs to 14 residues. V shed 0 bases and J shed 5 bases, with 11 bases lying between them.

The gene calls are TRBV6-4 and TRBJ1-2; 9 bases are a match to TRBD1. The CDR3 extends over 16 amino acids. Trimming took 4 bases from V and 1 from J; bases not matched to a gene: 7. Germline CDR1 MRHNA, CDR2 SNTAGT. The CDR3 DNA reads as TGTGCCAGCAGTGCCGGCGGACAGGGGCATAACTATGGCTACACCTTC. Translating gives CASSAGGQGHNYGYTF.

V is TRBV9 and J is TRBJ2-3; 11 bases match TRBD1. Germline V lookup: CDR1 SGDLS, CDR2 YYNGEE. This CDR3 comprises 18 residues. The J segment lost 3 bases and the V segment lost 3 bases, leaving 12 bases of the junction unmatched. The CDR3 DNA follows: TGTGCCAGCAGCGCCCGGACCGTTGGACAGGGGGCGACAGATACGCAGTATTTT. As protein: CASSARTVGQGATDTQYF.

The chain combines TRBV12-5 with TRBJ1-1; TRBD1 is a possible D gene (5 bases). V was trimmed by 5 bases and J by 5 bases, leaving 12 bases between them. This CDR3 has 13 amino acids. From germline, CDR1 is LGHNT and CDR2 FRNRAP. CDR3: CASGGGARTEAFF. The DNA for the CDR3 is TGTGCTAGTGGTGGAGGGGCGCGAACTGAAGCTTTCTTT.

The chain combines TRBV5-5 with TRBJ1-6, with D possibly being TRBD1 (5 bases). Germline lookup yields CDR1 SGHKS and CDR2 YYEKEE (reference sequence). The CDR3 loop spans 14 amino acids. V was cut by 1 base and J by 10 bases, with 12 bases left in between. The CDR3 DNA reads TGTGCCAGCAGCTTGCAAGGGGATGGGTCACCCCTCCACTTT. Translated: CASSLQGDGSPLHF. The full variable domain, completed using reference TRBV5-5 and TRBJ1-6, is DAGVTQSPTHLIKTRGQQVTLRCSPISGHKSVSWYQQVLGQGPQFIFQYYEKEERGRGNFPDRFSARQFPNYSSELNVNALLLGDSALYLCASSLQGDGSPLHFGNGTRLTVT.

V usage is TRBV28 and J usage is TRBJ2-6; 8 bases are a match to TRBD2. V shed 6 bases, J shed 1 base, and the junction held 8 bases outside the gene matches. Germline CDR1 is MDHEN and CDR2 is SYDVKM. The CDR3 sequence is 17 residues long. CDR3 in amino acids: CASSSAGTRSGANVLTF. The CDR3 DNA is TGTGCCAGCAGCTCCGCCGGGACTAGATCTGGGGCCAACGTCCTGACTTTC.

The genes are TRBV30 and TRBJ1-6, with 8 positions matching TRBD1. The CDR3 has 16 residues. Germline lookup yields CDR1 GTSNPN and CDR2 SVGIG (reference sequence). The V and J ends lost 0 bases and 9 bases, in that order; junction bases with no gene match: 10. CDR3 coding DNA: TGTGCCTGGAGTGTACAGGGGGGGACTATTACTTCACCCCTCCACTTT. It is translated as CAWSVQGGTITSPLHF.

J is TRBJ1-4 and V is TRBV9; 7 nucleotides agree with TRBD1. CDR3 size: 17 residues. Germline CDR1 is SGDLS and CDR2 is YYNGEE. V was pared by 5 bases and J by 3 bases, with 13 bases of the junction left unmatched. CDR3 protein: CASSSGTDNLPNEKLFF. As DNA, the CDR3 is TGTGCCAGCAGTTCCGGGACAGATAACCTGCCTAATGAAAAACTGTTTTTT.

The gene calls are TRBV2 and TRBJ2-7; D call uncertain. Trimming pared 6 bases from V and 2 bases from J, leaving 8 bases between. CDR3 size: 12 residues. From germline, CDR1 is SNHLY and CDR2 FYNNEI. CDR3 coding DNA: TGTGCCAGCAGGGTCAGGCCCTACGAGCAGTACTTC. Protein product: CASRVRPYEQYF.

V and J are TRBV6-2 or TRBV6-3 and TRBJ2-5; 9 positions agree with TRBD2. Germline V lookup: CDR1 MNHEY, CDR2 SVGEGT. The CDR3 contains 16 residues. Trimming removed 0 bases from V and 10 bases from J; junction bases left unmatched: 12. The DNA of the CDR3 is TGTGCCAGCAGTTACTCGACGGTAGCGGGAGATATTGACCAGTACTTC. Its protein is CASSYSTVAGDIDQYF.

The chain is built from TRBV28 and TRBJ2-7, with 10 bases identical to TRBD1. The CDR3 consists of 16 residues. V lost 6 bases and J lost 2; bases outside the gene matches: 10. In germline, CDR1 is MDHEN, CDR2 SYDVKM. The CDR3: CASSLTWTGGAYEQYF. CDR3 bases: TGTGCCAGCAGCCTCACATGGACAGGGGGAGCCTACGAGCAGTACTTC.